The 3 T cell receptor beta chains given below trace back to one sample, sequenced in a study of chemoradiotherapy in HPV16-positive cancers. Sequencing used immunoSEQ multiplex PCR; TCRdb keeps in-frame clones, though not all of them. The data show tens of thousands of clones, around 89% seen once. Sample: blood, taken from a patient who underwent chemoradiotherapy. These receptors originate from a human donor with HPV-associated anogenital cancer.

CDR3 nucleotides: TGCGCCAGCAGCCAAACCCCAGGGGGCGCTTATGGCTACACCTTC. It yields the protein CASSQTPGGAYGYTF. J is TRBJ1-2 and V is TRBV4-1; 8 bases align to TRBD1. The CDR3 covers 15 residues. Trimming took 2 bases from V and 5 from J; bases not matched to a gene: 7. The V gene's germline CDR1 is MGHRA and CDR2 YSYEKL.

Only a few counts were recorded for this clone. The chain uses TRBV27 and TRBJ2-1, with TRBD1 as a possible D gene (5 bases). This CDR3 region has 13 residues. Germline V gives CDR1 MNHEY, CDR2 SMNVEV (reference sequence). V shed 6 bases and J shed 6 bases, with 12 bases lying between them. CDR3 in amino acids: CASSPTETNEQFF. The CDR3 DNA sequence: TGTGCCAGCAGCCCGACAGAAACCAATGAGCAGTTCTTC.

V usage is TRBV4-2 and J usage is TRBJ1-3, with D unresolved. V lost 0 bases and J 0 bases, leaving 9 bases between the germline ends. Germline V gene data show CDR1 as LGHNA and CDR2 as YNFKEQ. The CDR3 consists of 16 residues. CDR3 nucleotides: TGTGCCAGCAGCCAAGACCTCGGCAGCTCTGGAAACACCATATATTTT. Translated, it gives CASSQDLGSSGNTIYF.